These 6 T cell receptor beta chains originate from one sample sequenced in a study of T cell responses to AZD1222 COVID-19 vaccine. Assay used: immunoSEQ multiplex PCR; TCRdb lists only in-frame clones, some missing. This sample has roughly 51,000 clones; just over 85% occur once, and the top ten carry 6.5% to 8.5%. The sample in question was peripheral blood, obtained 28 days after the second AZD1222 dose. The receptors originated from an adult who received the AZD1222 COVID-19 vaccine.

The rearrangement joins TRBV9 to TRBJ2-7, with 8 bases lining up with TRBD2. V shed 0 bases and J 1 base; nucleotides not matched to a gene: 0. CDR3 length: 14 residues. In germline, CDR1 is SGDLS, CDR2 YYNGEE. CDR3 protein: CASSVVAGSYEQYF. CDR3 bases: TGTGCCAGCAGCGTAGTAGCGGGATCCTACGAGCAGTACTTC.

The chain recombines TRBV9 with TRBJ2-3, with a weak D call TRBD1 (6 bases). The CDR3 contains 17 residues. V was shortened by 5 bases and J by 6 bases, with 25 bases between the two germline ends. CDR1 and CDR2 from the germline V gene are SGDLS and YYNGEE. DNA for the CDR3: TGTGCCAGCAGTGCCCTCGGGGCGGGTACAACAGGGGATACGCAGTATTTT. This translates into CASSALGAGTTGDTQYF.

This clone was observed a few times. The V call is TRBV7-2, the J call TRBJ2-7; D is undetermined. This CDR3 comprises 14 residues. Germline V CDR1 and CDR2: SGHTA, FQGNSA. Trimming cost V 5 bases and J 2 bases, with 13 bases left between them. The CDR3, as DNA: TGTGCCAGCAGCAACCAACTTATCCCCTACGAGCAGTACTTC. Translating gives CASSNQLIPYEQYF.

Here the CDR3 reads CASRYTTGASYEQYF. CDR3 DNA sequence: TGTGCCAGCAGGTACACGACAGGGGCCTCATACGAGCAGTACTTC. The V call is TRBV27, the J call TRBJ2-7; 8 bases are shared with TRBD1. V shed 6 bases and J 4 bases; nucleotides not matched to a gene: 11. Germline V gene data show CDR1 as MNHEY and CDR2 as SMNVEV (reference sequence). CDR3 length equals 15 residues.

The chain has TRBV5-4 and TRBJ2-1; D possibly matches TRBD1 or TRBD2 (6 bases each). Germline CDR1 reads SGHNT; CDR2 reads YYREEE (reference sequence). The CDR3 sequence is 17 residues long. Trimming took off 4 bases at V and 1 base at J, with 18 bases between the two ends. The CDR3 DNA follows: TGTGCCAGCAGCGCCGGGGGCGGACCGGCGTCCTACAATGAGCAGTTCTTC. It specifies CASSAGGGPASYNEQFF. Together with reference TRBV5-4 and TRBJ2-1, the CDR3 gives the full variable domain: ETGVTQSPTHLIKTRGQQVTLRCSSQSGHNTVSWYQQALGQGPQFIFQYYREEENGRGNFPPRFSGLQFPNYSSELNVNALELDDSALYLCASSAGGGPASYNEQFFGPGTRLTVL.

The chain couples TRBV27 to TRBJ2-1; D is uncertain. Per the germline V gene, CDR1 is MNHEY and CDR2 is SMNVEV (reference sequence). V dropped 4 bases and J dropped 4 bases, with 11 bases sitting between them. CDR3 length: 14 residues. The CDR3 is CASSWAGRYNEQFF. DNA of the CDR3: TGTGCCAGCAGTTGGGCAGGCCGTTACAATGAGCAGTTCTTC.